This TCR beta chain was observed in a study of T cells in Graves' hyperthyroidism and ophthalmopathy. Study-wide findings and caveats: Clonotypes that were expanded in thyroid above 0.001 mostly appeared in blood too.

The CDR3 regions of TCR beta were amplified from RNA transcripts. An initial round of RT-PCR targeting the TCR CDR3 relied on the HTBI primer set. Using its own MiXCR run on the multiplex PCR reads, TCRdb lists one record per CDR3 protein. This sample has about 290,000 distinct CDR3 sequences; approximately 15% occur once, and the top ten carry roughly a third. This clonotype was observed a handful of times. The antigen is not known. The CDR3 loop spans 16 amino acids. Germline V lookup: CDR1 KGHDR, CDR2 SFDVKD. Losses at the gene ends were 4 bases for V and 7 bases for J; bases not matched to a gene: 8. Diagnostic decisions used clinical symptoms, serum thyroxine and TRAb, thyroid ultrasound and orbital computed tomography. From 9 to 10 ml of fresh peripheral blood, PBMCs were isolated.

This clonotype originated in a young man with Graves' hyperthyroidism. V and J are TRBV24-1 and TRBJ2-2; 10 positions agree with TRBD1. Sequencing used blood. In nucleotides, the CDR3 is TGTGCCACCAGTGAAGCCGGGACAGGGGACGGCGGGGAGCTGTTTTTT. Translating gives CATSEAGTGDGGELFF.